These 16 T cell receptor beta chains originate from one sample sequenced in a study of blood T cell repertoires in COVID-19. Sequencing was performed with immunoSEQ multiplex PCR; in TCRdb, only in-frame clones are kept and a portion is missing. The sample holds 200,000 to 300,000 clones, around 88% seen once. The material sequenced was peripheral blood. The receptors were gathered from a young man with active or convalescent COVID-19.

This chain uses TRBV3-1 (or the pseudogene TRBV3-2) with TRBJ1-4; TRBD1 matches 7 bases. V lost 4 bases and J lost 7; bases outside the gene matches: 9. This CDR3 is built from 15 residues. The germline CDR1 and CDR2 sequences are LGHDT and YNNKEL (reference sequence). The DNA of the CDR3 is TGTGCCAGCAGCCTCACGACAGGGAGAGTTGAAAAACTGTTTTTT. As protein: CASSLTTGRVEKLFF.

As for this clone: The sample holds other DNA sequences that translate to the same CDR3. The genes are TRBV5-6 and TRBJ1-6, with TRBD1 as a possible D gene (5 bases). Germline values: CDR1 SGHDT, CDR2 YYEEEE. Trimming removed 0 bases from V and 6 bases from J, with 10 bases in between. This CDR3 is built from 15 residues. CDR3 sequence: CASSLAGGGNSPLHF. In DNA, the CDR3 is TGTGCCAGCAGCTTGGCGGGGGGAGGTAATTCACCCCTCCACTTT.

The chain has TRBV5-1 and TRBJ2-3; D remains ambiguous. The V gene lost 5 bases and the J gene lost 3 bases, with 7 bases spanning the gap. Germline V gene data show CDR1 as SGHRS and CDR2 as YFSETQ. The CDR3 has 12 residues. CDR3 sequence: CASSPGTDTQYF. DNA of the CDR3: TGCGCCAGCAGTCCCGGTACAGATACGCAGTATTTT.

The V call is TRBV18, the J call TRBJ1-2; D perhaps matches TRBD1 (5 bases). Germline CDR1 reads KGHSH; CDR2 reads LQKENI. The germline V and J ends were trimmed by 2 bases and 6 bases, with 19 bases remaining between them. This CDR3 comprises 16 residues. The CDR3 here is CASSPEPDSSFDGYTF. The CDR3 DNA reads TGTGCCAGCTCACCAGAACCAGACAGCAGTTTCGATGGCTACACCTTC.

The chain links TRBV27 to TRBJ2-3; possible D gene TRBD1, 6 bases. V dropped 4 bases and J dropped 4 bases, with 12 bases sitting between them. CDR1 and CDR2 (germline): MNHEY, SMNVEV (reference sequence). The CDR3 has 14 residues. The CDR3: CASSSRAGADTQYF. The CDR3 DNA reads TGTGCCAGCAGTTCCAGGGCAGGGGCAGATACGCAGTATTTT.

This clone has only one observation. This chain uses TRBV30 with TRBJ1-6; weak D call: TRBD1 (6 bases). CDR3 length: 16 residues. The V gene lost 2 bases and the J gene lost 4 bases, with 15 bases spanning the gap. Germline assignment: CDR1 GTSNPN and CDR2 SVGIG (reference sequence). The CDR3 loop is CAWSYDQGLYNSPLHF. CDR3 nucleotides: TGTGCCTGGAGTTATGATCAGGGGCTGTATAATTCACCCCTCCACTTT.

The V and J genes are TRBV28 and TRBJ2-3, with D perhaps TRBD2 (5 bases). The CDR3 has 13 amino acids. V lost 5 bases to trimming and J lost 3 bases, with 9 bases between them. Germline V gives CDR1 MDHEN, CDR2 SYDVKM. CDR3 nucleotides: TGTGCCAGCAGTATCAGGACTACAGATACGCAGTATTTT. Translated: CASSIRTTDTQYF.

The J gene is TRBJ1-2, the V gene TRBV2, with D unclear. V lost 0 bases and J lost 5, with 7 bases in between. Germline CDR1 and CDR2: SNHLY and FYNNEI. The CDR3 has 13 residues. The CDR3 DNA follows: TGTGCCAGCAGTGAAGCGCCGGGATATGGCTACACCTTC. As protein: CASSEAPGYGYTF.

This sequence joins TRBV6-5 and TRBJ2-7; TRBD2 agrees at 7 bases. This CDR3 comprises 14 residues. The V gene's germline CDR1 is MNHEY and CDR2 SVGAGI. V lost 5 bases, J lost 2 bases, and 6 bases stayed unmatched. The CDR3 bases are TGTGCCAGCAGTCGAACCGGGACTACCTACGAGCAGTACTTC. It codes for CASSRTGTTYEQYF.

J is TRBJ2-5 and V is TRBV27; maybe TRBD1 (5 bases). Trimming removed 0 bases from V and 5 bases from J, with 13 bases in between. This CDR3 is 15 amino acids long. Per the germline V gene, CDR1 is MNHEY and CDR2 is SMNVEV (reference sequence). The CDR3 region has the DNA TGTGCCAGCAGTTTATCGGCAGGGCGGTATGAGACCCAGTACTTC. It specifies CASSLSAGRYETQYF.

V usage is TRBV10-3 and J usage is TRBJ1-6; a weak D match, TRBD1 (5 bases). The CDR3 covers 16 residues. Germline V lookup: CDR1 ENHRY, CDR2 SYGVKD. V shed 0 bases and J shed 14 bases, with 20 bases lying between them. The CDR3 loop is CAISESRGSDVLSLHF. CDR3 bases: TGTGCCATCAGTGAGTCACGGGGGTCAGACGTTTTGTCCCTCCACTTT.

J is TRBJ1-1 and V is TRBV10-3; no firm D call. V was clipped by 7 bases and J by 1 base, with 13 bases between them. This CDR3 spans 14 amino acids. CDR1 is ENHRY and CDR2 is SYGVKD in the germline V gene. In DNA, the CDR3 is TGTGCCATCAAGGAGGTGGACGGGAACACTGAAGCTTTCTTT. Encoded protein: CAIKEVDGNTEAFF.

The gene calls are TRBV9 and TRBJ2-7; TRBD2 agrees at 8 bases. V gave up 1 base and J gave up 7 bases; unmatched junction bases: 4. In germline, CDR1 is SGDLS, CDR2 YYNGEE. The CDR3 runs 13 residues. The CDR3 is CASSVLRGGEQYF. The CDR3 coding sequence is TGTGCCAGCAGCGTACTCCGCGGGGGGGAGCAGTACTTC.

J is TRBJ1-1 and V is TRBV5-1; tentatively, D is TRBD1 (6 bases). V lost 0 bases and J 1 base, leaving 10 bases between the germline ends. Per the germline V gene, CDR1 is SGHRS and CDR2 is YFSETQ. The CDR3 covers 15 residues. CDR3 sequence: CASSLVGAWNTEAFF. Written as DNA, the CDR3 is TGCGCCAGCAGCTTGGTGGGGGCATGGAACACTGAAGCTTTCTTT.

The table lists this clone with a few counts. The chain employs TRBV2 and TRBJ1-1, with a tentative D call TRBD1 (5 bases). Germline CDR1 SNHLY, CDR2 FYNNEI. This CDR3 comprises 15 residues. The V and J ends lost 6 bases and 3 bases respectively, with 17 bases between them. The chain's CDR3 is CASRTPWGRDTEAFF. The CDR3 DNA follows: TGTGCCAGCAGGACTCCGTGGGGGAGGGACACTGAAGCTTTCTTT. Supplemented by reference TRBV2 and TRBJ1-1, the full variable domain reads EPEVTQTPSHQVTQMGQEVILRCVPISNHLYFYWYRQILGQKVEFLVSFYNNEISEKSEIFDDQFSVERPDGSNFTLKIRSTKLEDSAMYFCASRTPWGRDTEAFFGQGTRLTVV.

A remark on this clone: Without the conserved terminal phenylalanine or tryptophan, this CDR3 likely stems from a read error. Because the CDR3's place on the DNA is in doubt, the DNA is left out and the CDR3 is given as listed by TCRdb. CDR3 sequence reads: CASSLRGHEK. The chain carries TRBV7-9 and TRBJ2-4; TRBD2 was called by the table and not checked on the DNA. Germline-derived CDR1 and CDR2 are SEHNR and FQNEAQ (reference sequence). The CDR3 has 10 residues if both end residues are counted.